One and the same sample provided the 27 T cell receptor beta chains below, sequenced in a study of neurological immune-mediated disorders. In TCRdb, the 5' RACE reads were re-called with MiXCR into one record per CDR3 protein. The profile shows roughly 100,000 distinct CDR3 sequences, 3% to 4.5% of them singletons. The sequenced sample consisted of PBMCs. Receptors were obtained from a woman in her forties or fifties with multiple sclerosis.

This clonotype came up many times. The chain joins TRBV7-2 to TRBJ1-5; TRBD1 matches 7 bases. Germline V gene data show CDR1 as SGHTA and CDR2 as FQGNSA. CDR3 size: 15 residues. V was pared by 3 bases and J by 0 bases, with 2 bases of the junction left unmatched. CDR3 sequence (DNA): TGTGCCAGCAGCTTCGACAGGGCTAGCAATCAGCCCCAGCATTTT. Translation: CASSFDRASNQPQHF.

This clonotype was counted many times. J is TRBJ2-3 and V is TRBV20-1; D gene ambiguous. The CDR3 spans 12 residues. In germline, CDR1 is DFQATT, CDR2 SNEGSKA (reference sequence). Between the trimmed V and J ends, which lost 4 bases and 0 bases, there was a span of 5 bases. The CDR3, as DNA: TGCAGTGCTATTACTAGCACAGATACGCAGTATTTT. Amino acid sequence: CSAITSTDTQYF.

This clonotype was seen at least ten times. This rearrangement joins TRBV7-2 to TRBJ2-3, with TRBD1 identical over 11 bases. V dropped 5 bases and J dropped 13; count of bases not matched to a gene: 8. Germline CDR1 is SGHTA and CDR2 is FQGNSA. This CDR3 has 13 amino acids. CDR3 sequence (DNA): TGTGCCAGCAGCCTCACCGGGACAGGGGGAAAGTATTTT. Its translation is CASSLTGTGGKYF. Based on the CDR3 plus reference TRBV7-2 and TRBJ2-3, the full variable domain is GAGVSQSPSNKVTEKGKDVELRCDPISGHTALYWYRQSLGQGLEFLIYFQGNSAPDKSGLPSDRFSAERTGGSVSTLTIQRTQQEDSAVYLCASSLTGTGGKYFGPGTRLTVL.

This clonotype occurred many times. CDR3 loop: CASSLLPPGTGSLYEQYF. DNA of the CDR3: TGTGCCAGCAGCCTATTACCCCCAGGGACAGGGTCCCTCTACGAGCAGTACTTC. The V call is TRBV27, the J call TRBJ2-7, with 9 bases lining up with TRBD1. The CDR3 is 18 residues long. Germline V gene sequence: CDR1 MNHEY, CDR2 SMNVEV (reference sequence). J lost 3 bases, V lost 6 bases, and 18 bases had no gene match.

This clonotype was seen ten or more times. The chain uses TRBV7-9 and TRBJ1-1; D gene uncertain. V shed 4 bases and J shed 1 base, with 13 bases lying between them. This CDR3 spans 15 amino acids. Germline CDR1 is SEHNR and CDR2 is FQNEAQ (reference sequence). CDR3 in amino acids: CASSSYSDWNTEAFF. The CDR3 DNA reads TGTGCCAGCAGCTCGTACTCGGACTGGAACACTGAAGCTTTCTTT. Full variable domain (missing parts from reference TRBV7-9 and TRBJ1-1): DTGVSQNPRHKITKRGQNVTFRCDPISEHNRLYWYRQTLGQGPEFLTYFQNEAQLEKSRLLSDRFSAERPKGSFSTLEIQRTEQGDSAMYLCASSSYSDWNTEAFFGQGTRLTVV.

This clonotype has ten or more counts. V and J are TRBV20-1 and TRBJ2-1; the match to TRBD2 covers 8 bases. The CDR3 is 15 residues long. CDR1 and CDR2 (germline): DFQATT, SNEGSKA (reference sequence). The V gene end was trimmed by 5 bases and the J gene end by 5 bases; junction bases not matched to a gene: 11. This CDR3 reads CSAHGGAPYDNEQFF. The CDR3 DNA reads TGCAGTGCTCACGGGGGGGCCCCTTATGACAATGAGCAGTTCTTC.

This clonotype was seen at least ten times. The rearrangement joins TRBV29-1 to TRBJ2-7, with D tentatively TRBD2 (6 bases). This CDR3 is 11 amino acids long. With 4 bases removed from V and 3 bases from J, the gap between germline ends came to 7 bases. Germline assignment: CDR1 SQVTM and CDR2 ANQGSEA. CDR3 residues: CSVGGIYEQYF. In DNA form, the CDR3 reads TGCAGCGTTGGCGGGATCTACGAGCAGTACTTC.

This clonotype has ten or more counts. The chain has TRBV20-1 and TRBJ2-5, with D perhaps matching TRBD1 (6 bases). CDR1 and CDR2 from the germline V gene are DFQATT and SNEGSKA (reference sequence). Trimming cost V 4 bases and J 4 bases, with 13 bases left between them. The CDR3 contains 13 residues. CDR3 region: CSATQDRPETQYF. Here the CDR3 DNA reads TGCAGTGCTACCCAAGACAGGCCAGAGACCCAGTACTTC.

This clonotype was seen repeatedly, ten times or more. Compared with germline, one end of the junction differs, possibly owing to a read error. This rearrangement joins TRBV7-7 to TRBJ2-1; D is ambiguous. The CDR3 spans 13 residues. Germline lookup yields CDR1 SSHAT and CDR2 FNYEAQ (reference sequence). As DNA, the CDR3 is TGTGCTAGCAGCTTGGGAAGATCAGATGAGCAGTTCTTC. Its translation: CASSLGRSDEQFF.

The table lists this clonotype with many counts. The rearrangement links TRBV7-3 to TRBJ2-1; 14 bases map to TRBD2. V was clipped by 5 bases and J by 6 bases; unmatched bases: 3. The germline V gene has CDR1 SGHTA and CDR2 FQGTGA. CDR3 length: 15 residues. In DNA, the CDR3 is TGTGCCAGCAGCCGACTAGCGGGGGGGCTCAATGAGCAGTTCTTC. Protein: CASSRLAGGLNEQFF. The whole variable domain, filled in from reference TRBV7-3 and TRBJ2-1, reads GAGVSQTPSNKVTEKGKYVELRCDPISGHTALYWYRQSLGQGPEFLIYFQGTGAADDSGLPNDRFFAVRPEGSVSTLKIQRTERGDSAVYLCASSRLAGGLNEQFFGPGTRLTVL.

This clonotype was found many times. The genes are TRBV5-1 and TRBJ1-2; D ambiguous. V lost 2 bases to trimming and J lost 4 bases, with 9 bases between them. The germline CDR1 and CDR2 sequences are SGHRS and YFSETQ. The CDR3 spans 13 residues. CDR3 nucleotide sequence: TGCGCCAGCAGCTTCTCCGAAGCCTATGGCTACACCTTC. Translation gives CASSFSEAYGYTF.

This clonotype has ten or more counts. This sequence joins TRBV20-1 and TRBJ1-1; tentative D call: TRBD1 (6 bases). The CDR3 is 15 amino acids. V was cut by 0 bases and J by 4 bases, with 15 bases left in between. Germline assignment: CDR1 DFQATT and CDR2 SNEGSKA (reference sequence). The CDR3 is CSARDKARQATEAFF. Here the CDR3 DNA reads TGCAGTGCTAGAGACAAAGCCCGACAGGCCACTGAAGCTTTCTTT.

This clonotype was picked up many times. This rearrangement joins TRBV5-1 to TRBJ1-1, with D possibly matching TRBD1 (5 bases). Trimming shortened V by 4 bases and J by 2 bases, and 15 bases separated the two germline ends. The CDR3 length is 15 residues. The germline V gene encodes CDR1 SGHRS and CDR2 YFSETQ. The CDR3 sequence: CASSGQGIGNTEAFF. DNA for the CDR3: TGCGCCAGCAGCGGGCAGGGAATCGGAAACACTGAAGCTTTCTTT. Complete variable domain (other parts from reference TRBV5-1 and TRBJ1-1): KAGVTQTPRYLIKTRGQQVTLSCSPISGHRSVSWYQQTPGQGLQFLFEYFSETQRNKGNFPGRFSGRQFSNSRSEMNVSTLELGDSALYLCASSGQGIGNTEAFFGQGTRLTVV.

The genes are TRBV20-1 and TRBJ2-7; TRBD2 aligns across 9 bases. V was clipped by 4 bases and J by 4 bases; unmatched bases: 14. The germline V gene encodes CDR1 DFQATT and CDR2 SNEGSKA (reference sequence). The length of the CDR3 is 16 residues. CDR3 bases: TGCAGTGCTAAGGGATTAGCGGGGGCGACCTTATACGAGCAGTACTTC. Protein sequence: CSAKGLAGATLYEQYF.

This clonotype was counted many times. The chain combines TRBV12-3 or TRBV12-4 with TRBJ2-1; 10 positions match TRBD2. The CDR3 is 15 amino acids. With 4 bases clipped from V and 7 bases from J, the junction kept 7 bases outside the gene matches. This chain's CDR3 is CASSWVLAGSNEQFF. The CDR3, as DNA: TGTGCCAGCAGTTGGGTACTAGCGGGGAGTAATGAGCAGTTCTTC.

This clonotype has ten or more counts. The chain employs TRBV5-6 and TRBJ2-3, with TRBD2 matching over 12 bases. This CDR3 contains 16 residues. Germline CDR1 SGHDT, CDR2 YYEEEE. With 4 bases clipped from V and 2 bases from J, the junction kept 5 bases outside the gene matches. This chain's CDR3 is CASSNGLAGITDTQYF. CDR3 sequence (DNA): TGTGCCAGCAGCAACGGACTAGCGGGGATCACAGATACGCAGTATTTT.

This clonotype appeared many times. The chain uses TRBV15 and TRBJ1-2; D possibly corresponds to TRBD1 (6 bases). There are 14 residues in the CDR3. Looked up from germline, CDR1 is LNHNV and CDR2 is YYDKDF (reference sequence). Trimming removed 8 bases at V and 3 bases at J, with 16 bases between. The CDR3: CATGGRGGDYGYTF. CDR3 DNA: TGTGCCACCGGGGGCCGCGGGGGGGACTATGGCTACACCTTC.

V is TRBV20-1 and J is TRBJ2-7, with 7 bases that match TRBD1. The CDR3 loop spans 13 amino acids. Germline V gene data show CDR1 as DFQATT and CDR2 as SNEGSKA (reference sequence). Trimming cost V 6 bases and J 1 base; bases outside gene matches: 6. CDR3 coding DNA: TGCAGTGCGGCCGGGACAGCTTCCTACGAGCAGTACTTC. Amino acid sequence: CSAAGTASYEQYF.

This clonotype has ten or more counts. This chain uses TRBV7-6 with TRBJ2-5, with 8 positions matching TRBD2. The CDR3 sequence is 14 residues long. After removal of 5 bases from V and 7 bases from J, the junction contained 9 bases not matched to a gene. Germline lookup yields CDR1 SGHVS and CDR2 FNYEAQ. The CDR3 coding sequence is TGTGCCAGCAGCAAGCCGGGACTAGGGGGGACCCAGTACTTC. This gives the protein CASSKPGLGGTQYF.

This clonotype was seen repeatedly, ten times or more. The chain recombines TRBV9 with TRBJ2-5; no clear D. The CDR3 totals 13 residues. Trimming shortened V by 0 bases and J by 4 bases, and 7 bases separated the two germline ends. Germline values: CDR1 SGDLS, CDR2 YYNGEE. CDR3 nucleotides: TGTGCCAGCAGCGTAGATGTGGGAGAGACCCAGTACTTC. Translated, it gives CASSVDVGETQYF.

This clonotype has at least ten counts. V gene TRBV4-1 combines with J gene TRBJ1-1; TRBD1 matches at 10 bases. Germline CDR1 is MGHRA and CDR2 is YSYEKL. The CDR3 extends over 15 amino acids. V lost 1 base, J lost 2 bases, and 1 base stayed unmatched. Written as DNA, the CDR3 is TGCGCCAGCAGCCAAGGACAGGGGGCTAACACTGAAGCTTTCTTT. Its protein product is CASSQGQGANTEAFF.

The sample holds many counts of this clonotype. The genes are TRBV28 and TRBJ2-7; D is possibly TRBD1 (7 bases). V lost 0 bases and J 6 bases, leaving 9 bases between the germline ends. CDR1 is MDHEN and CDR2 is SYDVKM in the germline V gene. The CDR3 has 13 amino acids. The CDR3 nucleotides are TGTGCCAGCAGTTTATGGCAGGGGGGCGAGCAGTACTTC. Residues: CASSLWQGGEQYF.

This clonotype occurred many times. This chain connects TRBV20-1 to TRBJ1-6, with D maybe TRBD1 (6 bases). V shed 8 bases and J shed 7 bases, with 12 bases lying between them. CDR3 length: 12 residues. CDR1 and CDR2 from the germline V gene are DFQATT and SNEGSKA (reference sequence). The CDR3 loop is CSPQTGNSPLHF. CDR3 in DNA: TGCAGTCCTCAAACAGGGAATTCACCCCTCCACTTT.

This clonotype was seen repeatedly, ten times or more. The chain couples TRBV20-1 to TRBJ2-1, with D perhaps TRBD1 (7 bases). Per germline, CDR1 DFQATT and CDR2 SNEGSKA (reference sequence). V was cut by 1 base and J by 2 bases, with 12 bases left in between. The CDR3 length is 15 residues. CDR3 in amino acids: CSARVGRGAYNEQFF. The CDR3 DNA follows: TGCAGTGCTAGAGTCGGCAGGGGGGCCTACAATGAGCAGTTCTTC.

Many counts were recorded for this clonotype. The CDR3 loop reads CSAPSGETSYEQYF. CDR3 sequence (DNA): TGCAGTGCCCCGTCGGGTGAGACCTCCTACGAGCAGTACTTC. V is TRBV20-1 and J is TRBJ2-7, with no clear D. Trimming pared 6 bases from V and 0 bases from J, leaving 15 bases between. Per germline, CDR1 DFQATT and CDR2 SNEGSKA (reference sequence). The CDR3 length is 14 residues.

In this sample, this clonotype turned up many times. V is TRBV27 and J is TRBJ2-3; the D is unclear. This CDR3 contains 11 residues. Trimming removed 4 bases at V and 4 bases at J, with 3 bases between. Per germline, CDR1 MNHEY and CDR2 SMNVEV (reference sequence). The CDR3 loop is CASSSSDTQYF. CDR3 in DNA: TGTGCCAGCAGTTCCTCAGATACGCAGTATTTT.

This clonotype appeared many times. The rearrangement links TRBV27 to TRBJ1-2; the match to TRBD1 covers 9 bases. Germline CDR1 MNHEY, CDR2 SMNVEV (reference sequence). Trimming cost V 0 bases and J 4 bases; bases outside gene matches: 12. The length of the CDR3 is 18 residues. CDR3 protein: CASSLSGTGWPGGYGYTF. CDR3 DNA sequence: TGTGCCAGCAGTTTATCGGGGACAGGGTGGCCAGGAGGCTATGGCTACACCTTC.